This T cell receptor (beta chain) came from a study of identical twins. This clonotype came up many times. The CDR3 sequence is 15 residues long. The junction had 1 base not matched to a gene; V was cut back by 1 base and J by 4 bases. TCRdb processed the 5' RACE reads anew with MiXCR; each CDR3 protein has one entry. The top ten clones hold 3.5% to 4% of a sample with 240,000 or so distinct CDR3 sequences, roughly 7% of them seen once. These data were also filed under a second study, of yellow fever vaccine responses in identical twins.

The sequenced sample was memory (CD45RO+) T cells sorted from blood. The TCR sequence derives from a woman between 18 and 30 years old in good health. The chain recombines TRBV12-3 or TRBV12-4 with TRBJ1-5; 10 nucleotides align to TRBD1. CDR3 sequence (DNA): TGTGCCAGCAGTTTAGGGACAGGGGGTAATCAGCCCCAGCATTTT. Translating it yields CASSLGTGGNQPQHF.